The 16 T cell receptor beta chains listed next were all sequenced from one sample in a study of T cells after yellow fever vaccination. TCRdb called the 5' RACE reads again in MiXCR, with one record for every CDR3 protein. The data hold some 300,000 distinct CDR3 sequences, with about 7.8% observed a single time. The sequenced sample was PBMCs, obtained approximately 47 days after the first yellow fever vaccination. These receptors came from a man between 18 and 35 years old who received the YFV17D yellow fever vaccine.

This chain joins TRBV10-2 and TRBJ2-1, with D perhaps TRBD2 (7 bases). This CDR3 is built from 14 residues. The V end lost 6 bases, the J end lost 6 bases, and 15 bases lay between the germline ends. Germline CDR1 WSHSY, CDR2 SAAADI. CDR3 DNA sequence: TGCGCCAGCAGCTCCGGAGGGGGGGTCAATGAGCAGTTCTTC. Amino acids: CASSSGGGVNEQFF.

Here the CDR3 DNA reads TGTGCCAGTACGACAGGGACTTACACAGATACGCAGTATTTT. Its translation: CASTTGTYTDTQYF. The V and J genes are TRBV5-8 and TRBJ2-3; a weak D match, TRBD1 (7 bases). Germline V gene data show CDR1 as SGHTS and CDR2 as YDEGEE. V was trimmed by 8 bases and J by 2 bases, leaving 15 bases between them. The CDR3 loop spans 14 amino acids.

This clonotype was seen more than once but under ten times. V is TRBV25-1 and J is TRBJ2-3; 9 bases align to TRBD2. J gave up 6 bases and V 1 base, and 23 bases lay outside the gene matches. This CDR3 spans 21 amino acids. CDR1 is MGHDK, CDR2 SYGVNS, per germline. This CDR3 reads CASSESLTGLSGGGVRDTQYF. The CDR3 DNA follows: TGTGCCAGCAGTGAATCCCTGACAGGGCTCTCTGGCGGGGGGGTCAGGGATACGCAGTATTTT. The whole variable domain, filled in from reference TRBV25-1 and TRBJ2-3, reads EADIYQTPRYLVIGTGKKITLECSQTMGHDKMYWYQQDPGMELHLIHYSYGVNSTEKGDLSSESTVSRIRTEHFPLTLESARPSHTSQYLCASSESLTGLSGGGVRDTQYFGPGTRLTVL.

This sequence joins TRBV7-8 and TRBJ2-1; 9 nucleotides align to TRBD1. CDR1 SGHVS and CDR2 FQNEAQ come from the germline V gene. The CDR3 runs to 15 residues. Unmatched junction bases numbered 10, after V lost 5 bases and J lost 8 bases. The chain's CDR3 is CASSATGQGFYEQFF. The CDR3 bases are TGTGCCAGCAGCGCCACGGGACAGGGATTTTATGAGCAGTTCTTC. The whole variable domain, remainder taken from reference TRBV7-8 and TRBJ2-1, is GAGVSQSPRYKVAKRGQDVALRCDPISGHVSLFWYQQALGQGPEFLTYFQNEAQLDKSGLPSDRFFAERPEGSVSTLKIQRTQQEDSAVYLCASSATGQGFYEQFFGPGTRLTVL.

This clonotype was observed at least ten times. The chain employs TRBV6-5 and TRBJ1-2; D gene unclear. Germline loops: CDR1 MNHEY, CDR2 SVGAGI. V was cut by 0 bases and J by 8 bases, with 13 bases left in between. The CDR3 has 14 amino acids. The CDR3 DNA follows: TGTGCCAGCAGTTACTCCGTCAGGACGGGAGGCTACACCTTC. This gives the protein CASSYSVRTGGYTF.

This clonotype was observed a handful of times. The J gene is TRBJ2-7, the V gene TRBV6-5; either TRBD1 or TRBD2 may fit D (5 bases each). This CDR3 is 16 amino acids long. V was pared by 3 bases and J by 2 bases, with 17 bases between. Looked up from germline, CDR1 is MNHEY and CDR2 is SVGAGI. The CDR3 here is CASSYSPGRLPYEQYF. The DNA for the CDR3 is TGTGCCAGCAGTTATAGTCCGGGACGACTTCCCTACGAGCAGTACTTC.

This clonotype was seen a few times. V usage is TRBV3-1 and J usage is TRBJ1-2, with D unclear. Germline V gene data show CDR1 as LGHDT and CDR2 as YNNKEL (reference sequence). The CDR3 extends over 15 amino acids. V gave up 1 base and J gave up 2 bases, with 11 bases separating them. CDR3 amino acids: CASSQGARYNYGYTF. DNA for the CDR3: TGTGCCAGCAGCCAAGGTGCCAGATACAACTATGGCTACACCTTC.

This clonotype was observed a few times. The chain links TRBV15 to TRBJ1-5; possible D gene TRBD1, 5 bases. The CDR3 runs 15 residues. V gave up 0 bases and J gave up 6 bases, with 12 bases separating them. Germline V gene data show CDR1 as LNHNV and CDR2 as YYDKDF (reference sequence). CDR3 DNA: TGTGCCACCAGCAGAGATTCCGAGGGGATTCAGCCCCAGCATTTT. This encodes CATSRDSEGIQPQHF. The whole variable domain, filled in from reference TRBV15 and TRBJ1-5, reads DAMVIQNPRYQVTQFGKPVTLSCSQTLNHNVMYWYQQKSSQAPKLLFHYYDKDFNNEADTPDNFQSRRPNTSFCFLDIRSPGLGDTAMYLCATSRDSEGIQPQHFGDGTRLSIL.

This clonotype appeared a few times. The rearrangement joins TRBV14 to TRBJ2-2; 10 positions agree with TRBD1. Looked up from germline, CDR1 is SGHDN and CDR2 is FVKESK. The CDR3 is 16 amino acids. The V gene end was trimmed by 3 bases and the J gene end by 5 bases; junction bases not matched to a gene: 6. The CDR3 here is CASSHRDRGFTGELFF. CDR3 DNA: TGTGCCAGCAGCCACCGGGACAGGGGATTTACCGGGGAGCTGTTTTTT.

This clonotype came up many times. The chain joins TRBV7-2 to TRBJ1-6; D gene unclear. The CDR3 spans 13 residues. Germline CDR1 is SGHTA and CDR2 is FQGNSA. Trimming pared 5 bases from V and 9 bases from J, leaving 11 bases between. CDR3 residues: CASSPSWGSPLHF. The DNA of the CDR3 is TGTGCCAGCAGCCCGTCGTGGGGTTCACCCCTCCACTTT.

This clonotype was seen repeatedly, ten times or more. The chain recombines TRBV19 with TRBJ1-5; D perhaps matches TRBD1 (5 bases). The V and J ends lost 5 bases and 0 bases respectively, with 11 bases between them. The CDR3 has 15 residues. CDR1 and CDR2 (germline): LNHDA, SQIVND (reference sequence). The CDR3 region is CASSWTPNSNQPQHF. The CDR3 nucleotides are TGTGCCAGTAGTTGGACACCCAATAGCAATCAGCCCCAGCATTTT.

Ten or more counts support this clonotype. This chain joins TRBV6-1 and TRBJ1-5, with 11 bases identical to TRBD1. Germline values: CDR1 MNHNS, CDR2 SASEGT. The CDR3 loop spans 14 amino acids. Unmatched junction bases numbered 5, after V lost 6 bases and J lost 7 bases. The CDR3 region has the DNA TGTGCCAGCAGCGCGGACAGGGGGCCCCAGCCCCAGCATTTT. It is translated as CASSADRGPQPQHF.

This chain links TRBV3-1 with TRBJ1-1, with D perhaps TRBD1 (5 bases). Trimming cost V 3 bases and J 6 bases, with 14 bases left between them. The CDR3 is made up of 14 amino acids. Germline-derived CDR1 and CDR2 are LGHDT and YNNKEL (reference sequence). The CDR3 DNA sequence: TGTGCCAGCAGCCATGCAGGGTCGGGGGCTGAAGCTTTCTTT. Amino acids: CASSHAGSGAEAFF.

This rearrangement joins TRBV29-1 to TRBJ1-2; weak D call: TRBD1 (5 bases). Germline V gene lookup returns CDR1 SQVTM and CDR2 ANQGSEA. This CDR3 spans 16 amino acids. V was trimmed by 6 bases and J by 1 base, leaving 21 bases between them. The CDR3 nucleotides read TGCAGCGTCCGGCCGACCCAGGGAGCGAATAACTATGGCTACACCTTC. Protein product: CSVRPTQGANNYGYTF.

This clonotype was seen a few times. The V call is TRBV19, the J call TRBJ1-1, with unresolved D. CDR1 and CDR2 from the germline V gene are LNHDA and SQIVND (reference sequence). The CDR3 contains 13 residues. Trimming stripped 6 bases from V and 0 bases from J, with 8 bases between. In DNA form, the CDR3 reads TGTGCCAGTAGGCAGCCCATGAACACTGAAGCTTTCTTT. Its protein product is CASRQPMNTEAFF.

This clonotype was observed at least ten times. The chain is built from TRBV29-1 and TRBJ2-3; tentative D call: TRBD1 (6 bases). V was pared by 5 bases and J by 2 bases, with 20 bases between. The CDR3 runs to 16 residues. CDR1 and CDR2 from the germline V gene are SQVTM and ANQGSEA. CDR3 in amino acids: CSVPPMGQGNTDTQYF. As DNA, the CDR3 is TGCAGCGTTCCACCGATGGGGCAGGGGAACACAGATACGCAGTATTTT.